Listed below are T cell receptor beta chains from one sample, sequenced in a study of blood T cell repertoires in COVID-19. Some clones are missing from TCRdb's copy, which holds only in-frame ones; the method was immunoSEQ multiplex PCR. The data contain over 70,000 clones, more than 80% of them singletons. What was sequenced was peripheral blood. The source of these receptors is an elderly man with acute or convalescent COVID-19. CDR3s include the opening cysteine and the closing phenylalanine or tryptophan. The order of the fields is J gene, D gene, V gene, clone size, CDR3 protein, CDR3 DNA. The D gene is left open where the match is weak. Clone size appears in some rows only: once, few, many, or a class for an expanded clone.

TRBJ2-7	NA	TRBV4-1	NA	CASSQPARAGDRYEQYF	TGCGCCAGCAGCCAGCCCGCTAGGGCAGGGGATCGCTACGAGCAGTACTTC
TRBJ1-2	NA	TRBV6-7	NA	CASRPLDRQANYGYTF	TGTGCCAGCAGACCTCTCGACAGGCAAGCAAACTATGGCTACACCTTC
TRBJ2-3	TRBD2	TRBV9	few	CASSVGSGGAADTQYF	TGTGCCAGCAGCGTAGGTAGCGGGGGGGCCGCGGATACGCAGTATTTT
TRBJ1-3	NA	TRBV27	NA	CASSLEQGSGNTIYF	TGTGCCAGCAGTTTAGAACAGGGTTCCGGAAACACCATATATTTT
TRBJ1-1	NA	TRBV24-1	NA	CATSNTRGKAFF	TGTGCCACCAGTAACACAAGGGGGAAGGCTTTCTTT
TRBJ2-7	NA	TRBV30	NA	CAWSPLALAGEQYF	TGTGCCTGGAGTCCTTTGGCGTTGGCAGGCGAGCAGTACTTC
TRBJ2-7	NA	TRBV21-1	NA	CASSLGQGDYEQYF	TGTGCCAGCAGCCTGGGGCAGGGGGACTACGAGCAGTACTTC
TRBJ2-7	TRBD2	TRBV7-2	NA	CASSLLSGGLGYEQYF	TGTGCCAGCAGTTTGCTCTCGGGAGGGCTGGGGTACGAGCAGTACTTC
TRBJ2-5	TRBD2	TRBV5-1	NA	CASSLETSGQETQYF	TGCGCCAGCAGCTTGGAGACTAGCGGCCAAGAGACCCAGTACTTC
TRBJ1-6	NA	TRBV6-5	NA	CASSYSQVYSPLHF	TGTGCCAGCAGTTACAGCCAGGTTTATTCACCCCTCCACTTT
TRBJ2-3	TRBD2	TRBV19	NA	CASNPSGSTDTQYF	TGTGCCTCCAACCCTAGCGGCAGCACAGATACGCAGTATTTT
TRBJ1-6	TRBD1	TRBV18	few	CASSPGQGNSPLHF	TGTGCCAGCTCACCGGGACAGGGGAATTCACCCCTCCACTTT
TRBJ2-4	NA	TRBV2	NA	CASSAPQRAQAPVAKNIQYF	TGTGCCAGCAGTGCACCCCAGCGGGCCCAAGCGCCCGTAGCCAAAAACATTCAGTACTTC
TRBJ2-3	NA	TRBV2	NA	CASSDRDRTDTQYF	TGTGCCAGCAGTGACAGGGATCGCACAGATACGCAGTATTTT
TRBJ2-1	TRBD2	TRBV9	NA	CASSSTSGATTGGEQFF	TGTGCCAGCAGCTCTACTAGCGGGGCCACCACAGGCGGTGAGCAGTTCTTC
TRBJ1-6	TRBD1	TRBV9	NA	CASSGNRGLSPLHF	TGTGCCAGCAGCGGAAACAGGGGGCTTTCACCCCTCCACTTT
TRBJ1-5	TRBD1	TRBV19	few	CASNLDRGLQPQHF	TGTGCCAGTAACCTGGACAGGGGGCTTCAGCCCCAGCATTTT
TRBJ2-7	TRBD2	TRBV6-6	NA	CASSRRPGLAASSYEQYF	TGTGCCAGCAGCCGACGCCCGGGACTAGCGGCTAGCTCCTACGAGCAGTACTTC
TRBJ1-4	NA	TRBV21-1	NA	CASSKGWRPGTNEKLFF	TGTGCCAGCAGCAAAGGTTGGAGACCGGGAACTAATGAAAAACTGTTTTTT
TRBJ1-3	NA	TRBV4-3	NA	CASSQDRGGLNTIYF	TGCGCCAGCAGCCAAGATCGAGGAGGGTTAAACACCATATATTTT
TRBJ2-3	NA	TRBV12-2	NA	CASRLDLAGGPTSTDTQYF	TGTGCAAGTCGCTTAGACTTAGCGGGGGGTCCTACTAGCACAGATACGCAGTATTTT
TRBJ2-1	TRBD1	TRBV7-9	NA	CASSYGTDNNEQFF	TGTGCCAGCAGCTACGGGACAGATAACAATGAGCAGTTCTTC
TRBJ1-1	NA	TRBV20-1	NA	CSASTSRTEAFF	TGCAGTGCTAGTACCAGCAGGACTGAAGCTTTCTTT
TRBJ2-3	TRBD2	TRBV5-1	NA	CASSFPQSGGTDTQYF	TGCGCCAGCAGCTTCCCACAAAGCGGGGGCACAGATACGCAGTATTTT
TRBJ2-7	TRBD1	TRBV11-3	NA	CASSRQGKFYEQYF	TGTGCCAGCAGCCGACAGGGAAAGTTCTACGAGCAGTACTTC
TRBJ1-5	NA	TRBV28	NA	CASSLGQTSNQPQHF	TGTGCCAGCAGTTTGGGGCAGACTAGCAATCAGCCCCAGCATTTT
TRBJ1-1	TRBD1	TRBV27	NA	CASRASQGAAEAFF	TGTGCCAGCAGGGCCTCACAGGGGGCTGCTGAAGCTTTCTTT
TRBJ1-2	NA	TRBV4-1	NA	CASRELTTGSNYGYTF	TGCGCCAGCAGGGAACTTACTACGGGATCTAACTATGGCTACACCTTC
TRBJ1-1	TRBD1	TRBV5-1	NA	CASSWGTGNTEAFF	TGCGCCAGCAGCTGGGGGACAGGGAACACTGAAGCTTTCTTT
TRBJ2-3	NA	TRBV27	NA	CASSYGLASTDTQYF	TGTGCCAGCAGTTATGGCCTCGCTAGCACAGATACGCAGTATTTT
TRBJ2-5	NA	TRBV4-1	NA	CASSQARFETQYF	TGCGCCAGCAGCCAAGCGAGGTTCGAGACCCAGTACTTC
TRBJ2-1	TRBD2	TRBV9	NA	CASTKGGSSYNEQFF	TGTGCCAGCACTAAAGGCGGGAGCTCCTACAATGAGCAGTTCTTC
TRBJ1-2	TRBD1	TRBV27	once	CASSLRPGQGWGYTF	TGTGCCAGCAGCTTACGTCCGGGACAGGGGTGGGGCTACACCTTC
TRBJ2-1	TRBD2	TRBV6-5	NA	CASRPSGRTEEQFF	TGTGCCAGCAGACCTAGCGGGAGAACGGAAGAGCAGTTCTTC
TRBJ2-1	NA	TRBV5-1	NA	CASSQMNQGNEQFF	TGCGCCAGCAGCCAGATGAATCAGGGGAATGAGCAGTTCTTC
TRBJ2-2	TRBD2	TRBV19	NA	CASNGLAGAGELFF	TGTGCCAGTAATGGACTAGCGGGGGCCGGGGAGCTGTTTTTT
TRBJ2-1	TRBD1	TRBV2	NA	CASRGDRGTYNEQFF	TGTGCCAGCAGGGGGGACAGGGGGACCTACAATGAGCAGTTCTTC
TRBJ2-3	NA	TRBV29-1	NA	CSVDRQSLSTDTQYF	TGCAGCGTTGACCGACAGAGCCTTAGCACAGATACGCAGTATTTT
TRBJ2-2	NA	TRBV3-1/TRBV3-2	NA	CASSQDQGLTNTGELFF	TGTGCCAGCAGCCAAGATCAGGGACTGACGAACACCGGGGAGCTGTTTTTT
TRBJ1-2	NA	TRBV20-1	NA	CSASRHQYGYTF	TGCAGTGCTAGTAGACACCAATATGGCTACACCTTC
TRBJ2-7	NA	TRBV6-4	NA	CASNLGDSLPYEQYF	TGTGCCAGCAACTTAGGGGACTCCCTTCCCTACGAGCAGTACTTC
TRBJ2-4	NA	TRBV21-1	NA	CASSRPGQGKNIQYF	TGTGCCAGCAGCAGACCGGGACAGGGGAAAAACATTCAGTACTTC
TRBJ1-2	NA	TRBV6-1	NA	CASSEGRYGYTF	TGTGCCAGCAGTGAAGGCAGGTACGGCTACACCTTC
TRBJ2-3	NA	TRBV19	NA	CASSIGHQGMDTQYF	TGTGCCAGTAGTATCGGTCACCAGGGGATGGATACGCAGTATTTT
TRBJ1-6	NA	TRBV6-1	NA	CASSETTGSNSPLHF	TGTGCCAGCAGTGAAACGACAGGTAGTAATTCACCCCTCCACTTT
TRBJ2-3	NA	TRBV2	NA	CASSDPDSWRVDTQYF	TGTGCCAGCAGTGATCCGGACTCATGGCGTGTAGATACGCAGTATTTT
TRBJ2-7	TRBD1	TRBV4-3	NA	CASSQDLGRGLNEQYF	TGCGCCAGCAGCCAAGATTTAGGCAGGGGGCTGAACGAGCAGTACTTC
TRBJ1-2	NA	TRBV4-1	NA	CASSQVGEGRYGYTF	TGCGCCAGCAGCCAAGTGGGGGAAGGGAGGTATGGCTACACCTTC
TRBJ1-2	NA	TRBV2	NA	CASSPLLGSSYGYTF	TGTGCCAGCAGCCCTTTACTAGGAAGTAGCTATGGCTACACCTTC
TRBJ1-6	TRBD1	TRBV11-2	once	CASSLDPGQISPLHF	TGTGCCAGCAGCTTAGATCCGGGACAGATTTCACCCCTCCACTTT
TRBJ2-3	TRBD2	TRBV6-2/TRBV6-3	NA	CASSYPPTSGGADTQYF	TGTGCCAGCAGTTACCCCCCCACTAGCGGGGGGGCAGATACGCAGTATTTT
TRBJ2-1	TRBD2	TRBV4-3	NA	CASSQEASGRGSNEQFF	TGCGCCAGCAGCCAAGAGGCTAGCGGGAGGGGATCCAATGAGCAGTTCTTC
TRBJ2-5	NA	TRBV3-1/TRBV3-2	NA	CASSQGDHRGGETQYF	TGTGCCAGCAGCCAAGGGGACCACCGTGGGGGGGAGACCCAGTACTTC
TRBJ2-7	TRBD1	TRBV5-4	NA	CASSESPGQGYEQYF	TGTGCCAGCAGCGAGAGCCCGGGACAGGGATACGAGCAGTACTTC